Following are 13 T cell receptor beta chains from one sample sequenced in a study of T cells in Graves' hyperthyroidism and ophthalmopathy. What was amplified from RNA transcripts were TCR beta CDR3 regions. An initial round of RT-PCR targeting the TCR CDR3 relied on the HTBI primer set. TCRdb recomputed calls from the multiplex PCR reads with MiXCR, one row per CDR3 protein. The sample lists a few hundred thousand distinct CDR3 sequences, approximately 14% occurring once. Input material: blood. The receptor source for this set is a young woman with Graves' hyperthyroidism.

The J gene is TRBJ1-4, the V gene TRBV7-6; D is ambiguous. V was pared by 4 bases and J by 0 bases, with 9 bases between. Germline V gene sequence: CDR1 SGHVS, CDR2 FNYEAQ. The CDR3 extends over 15 amino acids. CDR3 bases: TGTGCCAGCAGCTCATCGACGGCAACTAATGAAAAACTGTTTTTT. Translated: CASSSSTATNEKLFF.

The sample holds many counts of this clonotype. The CDR3 sequence is CASSPLTSRDYNEQFF. Here the CDR3 DNA reads TGTGCCAGCAGCCCACTGACTAGCAGAGACTACAATGAGCAGTTCTTC. The rearrangement links TRBV6-1 to TRBJ2-1; 7 positions agree with TRBD2. The V and J ends lost 6 bases and 3 bases, in that order; junction bases with no gene match: 11. CDR3 length: 16 residues. The germline CDR1 and CDR2 sequences are MNHNS and SASEGT.

This clonotype was detected only a few times. V usage is TRBV6-2 or TRBV6-3 and J usage is TRBJ2-7; 7 bases are a match to TRBD1. V was pared by 6 bases and J by 1 base, with 15 bases of the junction left unmatched. The CDR3 is 17 residues long. CDR1 MNHEY and CDR2 SVGEGT come from the germline V gene. The CDR3 bases are TGTGCCAGCAGGGCCTTACGTTTGAGGGACAGTTCCTACGAGCAGTACTTC. Translation gives CASRALRLRDSSYEQYF.

The rearrangement uses TRBV7-9 and TRBJ2-2; TRBD2 matches 10 bases. Germline values: CDR1 SEHNR, CDR2 FQNEAQ (reference sequence). This CDR3 is 19 amino acids long. After removal of 5 bases from V and 4 bases from J, the junction contained 16 bases not matched to a gene. Here the CDR3 reads CASSATHQREGRGTGELFF. The DNA of the CDR3 is TGTGCCAGCAGCGCAACTCACCAGCGGGAGGGCCGGGGCACCGGGGAGCTGTTTTTT.

This clonotype was seen a handful of times. The rearrangement joins TRBV7-9 to TRBJ2-1, with 10 nucleotides matching TRBD2. Germline V gene data show CDR1 as SEHNR and CDR2 as FQNEAQ (reference sequence). J lost 8 bases, V lost 1 base, and 2 bases had no gene match. The CDR3 is 14 amino acids. The CDR3: CASSLGLAGYEQFF. The CDR3 DNA reads as TGTGCCAGCAGCTTAGGACTAGCGGGCTATGAGCAGTTCTTC.

This clonotype came up many times. The V and J genes are TRBV28 and TRBJ1-2; 8 positions match TRBD1. CDR3 length equals 14 residues. Per germline, CDR1 MDHEN and CDR2 SYDVKM. With 5 bases clipped from V and 8 bases from J, the junction kept 10 bases outside the gene matches. The CDR3 nucleotides read TGTGCCAGCAGTCAAAGGACAGGGTTAAGGGGCTACACCTTC. Residues: CASSQRTGLRGYTF.

Ten or more counts support this clonotype. V and J are TRBV12-3 or TRBV12-4 and TRBJ2-7, with no clear D. This CDR3 is 14 amino acids long. Trimming removed 4 bases at V and 2 bases at J, with 12 bases between. Here the CDR3 reads CASSSPLRTYEQYF. The CDR3, as DNA: TGTGCCAGCAGTTCCCCCTTGCGGACCTACGAGCAGTACTTC.

The chain joins TRBV28 to TRBJ1-3; D ambiguous. This CDR3 is built from 14 residues. Germline CDR1 is MDHEN and CDR2 is SYDVKM. V was cut by 5 bases and J by 2 bases, with 10 bases left in between. DNA of the CDR3: TGTGCCAGCAGTATGCGGACCACTGGAAACACCATATATTTT. It specifies CASSMRTTGNTIYF.

With regard to this clonotype: A much larger clone is a single base away; this may be a read error. The chain uses TRBV10-2 and TRBJ2-7; D tentatively fits TRBD1 or TRBD2 (5 bases each). This CDR3 has 14 residues. Germline V CDR1 and CDR2: WSHSY, SAAADI. Trimming took off 4 bases at V and 6 bases at J, with 16 bases between the two ends. The CDR3 reads CASSVSGTRGEQYF. The DNA of the CDR3 is TGCGCCAGCAGTGTGTCGGGAACGAGGGGCGAGCAGTACTTC.

This clonotype was seen a few times. The V call is TRBV6-6, the J call TRBJ2-7; a possible D gene is TRBD1 (5 bases). This CDR3 spans 16 amino acids. Germline-derived CDR1 and CDR2 are MNHNY and SVGAGI (reference sequence). Trimming removed 2 bases from V and 0 bases from J, with 14 bases in between. For the CDR3, the DNA is TGTGCCAGCAGTTACCCCTCGGGTCAGGGCTCCTACGAGCAGTACTTC. It is translated as CASSYPSGQGSYEQYF.

The J gene is TRBJ2-1, the V gene TRBV15, with TRBD2 matching 14 bases. The CDR3 is made up of 15 amino acids. Germline lookup yields CDR1 LNHNV and CDR2 YYDKDF (reference sequence). The junction had 4 bases not matched to a gene; V was cut back by 4 bases and J by 8 bases. This chain's CDR3 is CATSTGTSGSDEQFF. The CDR3 region has the DNA TGTGCCACCAGCACCGGGACTAGCGGGAGCGATGAGCAGTTCTTC.

This clonotype occurred many times. The chain uses TRBV20-1 and TRBJ2-7; 7 positions match TRBD2. CDR1 is DFQATT and CDR2 is SNEGSKA in the germline V gene (reference sequence). The CDR3 runs 14 residues. V lost 5 bases to trimming and J lost 1 base; unmatched junction nucleotides: 8. CDR3 sequence: CSADRAGRSYEQYF. The DNA of the CDR3 is TGCAGTGCTGACAGAGCGGGACGATCCTACGAGCAGTACTTC.

This clonotype was counted ten times or more. V is TRBV12-3 or TRBV12-4 and J is TRBJ1-4; perhaps TRBD1 as D (6 bases). The CDR3 has 11 residues. The ends were cut back, 7 bases at V and 12 bases at J, with 12 bases in the middle. This CDR3 is CASTDRIELFF. The CDR3 nucleotides read TGTGCCAGCACCGACAGGATAGAACTGTTTTTT.